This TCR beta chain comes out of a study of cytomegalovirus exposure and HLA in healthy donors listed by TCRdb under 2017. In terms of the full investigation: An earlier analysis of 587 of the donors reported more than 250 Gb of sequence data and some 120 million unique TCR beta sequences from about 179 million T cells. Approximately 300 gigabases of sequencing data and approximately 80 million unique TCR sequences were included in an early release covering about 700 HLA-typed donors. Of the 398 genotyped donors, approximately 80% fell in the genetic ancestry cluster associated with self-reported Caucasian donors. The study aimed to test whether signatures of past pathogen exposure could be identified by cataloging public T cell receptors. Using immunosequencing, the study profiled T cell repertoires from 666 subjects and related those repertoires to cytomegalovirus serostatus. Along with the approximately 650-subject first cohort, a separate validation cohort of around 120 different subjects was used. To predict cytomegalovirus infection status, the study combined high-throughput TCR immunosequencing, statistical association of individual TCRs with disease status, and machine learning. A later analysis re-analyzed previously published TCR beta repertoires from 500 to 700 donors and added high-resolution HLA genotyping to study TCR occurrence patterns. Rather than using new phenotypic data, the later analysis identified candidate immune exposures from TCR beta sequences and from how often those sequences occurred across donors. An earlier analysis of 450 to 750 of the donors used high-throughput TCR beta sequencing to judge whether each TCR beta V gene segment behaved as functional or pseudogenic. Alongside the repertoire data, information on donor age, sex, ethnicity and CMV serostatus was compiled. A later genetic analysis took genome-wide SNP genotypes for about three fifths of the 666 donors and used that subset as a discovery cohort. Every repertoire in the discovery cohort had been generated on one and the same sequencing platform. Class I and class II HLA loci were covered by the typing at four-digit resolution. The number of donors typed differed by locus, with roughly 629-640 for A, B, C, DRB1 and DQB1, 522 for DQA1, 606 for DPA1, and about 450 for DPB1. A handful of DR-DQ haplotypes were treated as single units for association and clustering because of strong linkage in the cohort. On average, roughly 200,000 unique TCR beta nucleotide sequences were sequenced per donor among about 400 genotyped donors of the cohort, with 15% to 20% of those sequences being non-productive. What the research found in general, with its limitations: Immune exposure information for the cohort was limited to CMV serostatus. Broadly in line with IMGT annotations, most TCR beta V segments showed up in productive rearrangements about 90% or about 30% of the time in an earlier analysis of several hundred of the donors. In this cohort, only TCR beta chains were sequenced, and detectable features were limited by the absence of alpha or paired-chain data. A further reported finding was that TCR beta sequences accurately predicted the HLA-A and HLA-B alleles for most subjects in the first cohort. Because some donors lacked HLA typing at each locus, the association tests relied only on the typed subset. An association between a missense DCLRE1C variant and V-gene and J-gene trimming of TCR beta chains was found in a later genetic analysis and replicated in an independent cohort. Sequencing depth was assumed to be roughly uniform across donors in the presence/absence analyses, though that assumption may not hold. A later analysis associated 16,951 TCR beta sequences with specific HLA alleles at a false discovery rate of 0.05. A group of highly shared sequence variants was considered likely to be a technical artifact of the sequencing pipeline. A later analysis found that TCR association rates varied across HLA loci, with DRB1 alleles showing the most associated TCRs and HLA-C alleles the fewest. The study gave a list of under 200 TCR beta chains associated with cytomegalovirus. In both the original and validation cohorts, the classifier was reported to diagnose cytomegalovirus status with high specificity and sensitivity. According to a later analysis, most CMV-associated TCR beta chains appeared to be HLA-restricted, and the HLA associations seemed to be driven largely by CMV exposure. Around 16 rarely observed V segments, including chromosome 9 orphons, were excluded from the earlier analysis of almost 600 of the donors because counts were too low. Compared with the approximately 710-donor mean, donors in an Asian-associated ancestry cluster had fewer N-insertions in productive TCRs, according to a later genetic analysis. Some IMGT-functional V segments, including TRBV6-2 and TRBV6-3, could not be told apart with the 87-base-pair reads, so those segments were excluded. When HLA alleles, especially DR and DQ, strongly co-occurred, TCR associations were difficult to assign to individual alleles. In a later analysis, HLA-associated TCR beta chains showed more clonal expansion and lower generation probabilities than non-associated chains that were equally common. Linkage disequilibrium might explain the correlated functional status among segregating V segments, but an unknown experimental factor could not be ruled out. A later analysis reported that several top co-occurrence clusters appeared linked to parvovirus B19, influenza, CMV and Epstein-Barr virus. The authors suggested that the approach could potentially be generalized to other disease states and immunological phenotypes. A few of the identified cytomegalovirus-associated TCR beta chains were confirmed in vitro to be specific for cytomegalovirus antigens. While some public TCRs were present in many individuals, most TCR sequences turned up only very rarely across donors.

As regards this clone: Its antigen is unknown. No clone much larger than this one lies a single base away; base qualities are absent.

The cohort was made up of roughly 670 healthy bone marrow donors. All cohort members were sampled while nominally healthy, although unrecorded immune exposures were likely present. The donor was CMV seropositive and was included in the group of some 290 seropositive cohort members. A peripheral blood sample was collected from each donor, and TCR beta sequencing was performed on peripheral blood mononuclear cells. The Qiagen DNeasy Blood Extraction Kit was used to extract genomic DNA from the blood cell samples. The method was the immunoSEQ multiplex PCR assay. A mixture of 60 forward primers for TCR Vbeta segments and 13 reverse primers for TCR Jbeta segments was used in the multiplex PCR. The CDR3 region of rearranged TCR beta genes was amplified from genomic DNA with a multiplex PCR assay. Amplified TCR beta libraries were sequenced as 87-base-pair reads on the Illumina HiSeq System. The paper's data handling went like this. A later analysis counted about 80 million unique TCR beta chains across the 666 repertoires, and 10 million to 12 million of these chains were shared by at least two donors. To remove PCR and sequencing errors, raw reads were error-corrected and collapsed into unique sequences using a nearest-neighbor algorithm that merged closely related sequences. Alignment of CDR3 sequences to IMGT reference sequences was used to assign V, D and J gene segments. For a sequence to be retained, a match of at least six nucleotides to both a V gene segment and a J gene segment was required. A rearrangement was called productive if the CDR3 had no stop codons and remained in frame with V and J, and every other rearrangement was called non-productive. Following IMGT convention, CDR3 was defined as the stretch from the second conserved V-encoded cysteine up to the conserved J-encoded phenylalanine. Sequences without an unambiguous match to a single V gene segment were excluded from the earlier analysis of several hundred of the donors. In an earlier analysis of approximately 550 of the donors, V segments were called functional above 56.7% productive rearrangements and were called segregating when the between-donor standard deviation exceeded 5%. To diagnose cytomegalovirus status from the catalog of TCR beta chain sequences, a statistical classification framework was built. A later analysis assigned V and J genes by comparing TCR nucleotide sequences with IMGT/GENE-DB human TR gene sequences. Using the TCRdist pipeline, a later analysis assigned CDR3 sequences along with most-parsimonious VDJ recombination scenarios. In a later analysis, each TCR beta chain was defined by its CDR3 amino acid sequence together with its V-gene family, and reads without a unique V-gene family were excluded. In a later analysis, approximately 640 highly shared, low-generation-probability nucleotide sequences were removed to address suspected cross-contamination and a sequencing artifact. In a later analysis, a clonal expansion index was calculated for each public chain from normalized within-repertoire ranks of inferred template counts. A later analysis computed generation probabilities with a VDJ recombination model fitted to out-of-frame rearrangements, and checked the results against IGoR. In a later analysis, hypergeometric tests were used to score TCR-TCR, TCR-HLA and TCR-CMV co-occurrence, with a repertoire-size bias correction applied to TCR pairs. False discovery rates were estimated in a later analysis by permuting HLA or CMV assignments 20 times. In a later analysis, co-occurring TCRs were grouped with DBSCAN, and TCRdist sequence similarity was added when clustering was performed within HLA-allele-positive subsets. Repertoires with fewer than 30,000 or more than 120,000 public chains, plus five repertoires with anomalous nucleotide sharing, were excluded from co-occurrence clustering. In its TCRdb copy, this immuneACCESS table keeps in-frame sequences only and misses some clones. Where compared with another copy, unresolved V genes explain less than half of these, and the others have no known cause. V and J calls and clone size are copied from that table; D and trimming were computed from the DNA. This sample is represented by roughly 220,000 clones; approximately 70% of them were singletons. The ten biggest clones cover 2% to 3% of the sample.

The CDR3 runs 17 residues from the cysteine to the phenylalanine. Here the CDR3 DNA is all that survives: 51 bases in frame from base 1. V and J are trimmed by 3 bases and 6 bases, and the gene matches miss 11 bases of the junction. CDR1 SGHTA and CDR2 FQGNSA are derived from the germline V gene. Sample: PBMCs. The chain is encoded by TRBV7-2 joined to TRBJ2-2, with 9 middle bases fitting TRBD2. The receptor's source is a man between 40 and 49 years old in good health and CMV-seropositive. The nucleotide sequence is TGTGCCAGCAGCTTTCACGGCGGGGGGGCCTTTGCCGGGGAGCTGTTTTTT. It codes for CASSFHGGGAFAGELFF.